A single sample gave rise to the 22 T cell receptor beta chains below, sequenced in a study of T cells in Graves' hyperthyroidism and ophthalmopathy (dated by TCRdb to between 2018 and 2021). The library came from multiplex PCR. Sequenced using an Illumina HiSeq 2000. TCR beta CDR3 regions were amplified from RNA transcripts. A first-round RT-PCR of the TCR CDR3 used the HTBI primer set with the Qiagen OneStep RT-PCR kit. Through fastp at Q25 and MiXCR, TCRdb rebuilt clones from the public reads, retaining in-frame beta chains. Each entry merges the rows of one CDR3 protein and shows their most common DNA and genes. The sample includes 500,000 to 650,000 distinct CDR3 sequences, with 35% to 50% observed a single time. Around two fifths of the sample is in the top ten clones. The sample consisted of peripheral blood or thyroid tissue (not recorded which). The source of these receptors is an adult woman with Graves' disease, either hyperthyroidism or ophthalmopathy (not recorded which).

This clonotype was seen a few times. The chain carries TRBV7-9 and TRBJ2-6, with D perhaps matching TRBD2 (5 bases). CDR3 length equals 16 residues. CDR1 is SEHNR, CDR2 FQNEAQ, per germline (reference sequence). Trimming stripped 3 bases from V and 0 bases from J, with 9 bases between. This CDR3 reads CASSFGMTSGANVLTF. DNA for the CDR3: TGTGCCAGCAGCTTCGGGATGACCTCTGGGGCCAACGTCCTGACTTTC.

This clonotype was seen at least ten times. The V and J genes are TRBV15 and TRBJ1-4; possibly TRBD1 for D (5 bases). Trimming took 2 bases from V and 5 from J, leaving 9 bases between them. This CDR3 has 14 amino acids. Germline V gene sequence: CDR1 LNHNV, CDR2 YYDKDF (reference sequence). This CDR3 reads CATSRQGKNEKLFF. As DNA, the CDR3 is TGTGCCACCAGCAGACAGGGAAAAAATGAAAAACTGTTTTTT.

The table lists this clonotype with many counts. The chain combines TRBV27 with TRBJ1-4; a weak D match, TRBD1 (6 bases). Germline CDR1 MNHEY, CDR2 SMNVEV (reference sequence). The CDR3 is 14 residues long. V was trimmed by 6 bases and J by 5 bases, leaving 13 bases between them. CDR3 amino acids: CASRPQGTNEKLFF. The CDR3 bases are TGTGCCAGCAGGCCTCAGGGGACCAATGAAAAACTGTTTTTT. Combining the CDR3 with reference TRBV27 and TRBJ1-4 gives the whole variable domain EAQVTQNPRYLITVTGKKLTVTCSQNMNHEYMSWYRQDPGLGLRQIYYSMNVEVTDKGDVPEGYKVSRKEKRNFPLILESPSPNQTSLYFCASRPQGTNEKLFFGSGTQLSVL.

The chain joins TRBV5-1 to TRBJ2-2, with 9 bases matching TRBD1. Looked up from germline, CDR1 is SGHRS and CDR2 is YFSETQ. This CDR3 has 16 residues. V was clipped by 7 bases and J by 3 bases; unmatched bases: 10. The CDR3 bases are TGCGCCAGCGGGGATAAGGGACAGGGATACACCGGGGAGCTGTTTTTT. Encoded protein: CASGDKGQGYTGELFF.

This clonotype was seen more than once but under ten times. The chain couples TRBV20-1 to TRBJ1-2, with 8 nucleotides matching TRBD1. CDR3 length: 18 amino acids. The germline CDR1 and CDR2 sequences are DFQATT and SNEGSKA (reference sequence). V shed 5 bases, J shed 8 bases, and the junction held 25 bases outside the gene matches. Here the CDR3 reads CSAPTLIDPRGRLGGYTF. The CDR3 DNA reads TGCAGTGCTCCCACCCTAATTGATCCCAGGGGGCGCCTCGGGGGCTACACCTTC.

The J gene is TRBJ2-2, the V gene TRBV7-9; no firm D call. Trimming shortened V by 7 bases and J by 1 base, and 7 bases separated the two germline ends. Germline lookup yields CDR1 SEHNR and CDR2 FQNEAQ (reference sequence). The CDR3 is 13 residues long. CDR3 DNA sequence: TGTGCCAGCAAGTACGGGAACACCGGGGAGCTGTTTTTT. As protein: CASKYGNTGELFF.

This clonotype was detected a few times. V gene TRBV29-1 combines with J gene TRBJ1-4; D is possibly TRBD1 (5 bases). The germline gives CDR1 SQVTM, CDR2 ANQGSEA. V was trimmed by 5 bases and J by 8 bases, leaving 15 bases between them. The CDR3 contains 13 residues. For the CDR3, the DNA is TGCAGCGTTCGGCAGGGTAAAGGGGAAAAACTGTTTTTT. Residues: CSVRQGKGEKLFF.

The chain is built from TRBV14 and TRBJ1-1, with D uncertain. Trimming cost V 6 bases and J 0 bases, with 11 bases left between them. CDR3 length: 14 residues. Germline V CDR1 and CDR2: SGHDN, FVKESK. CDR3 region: CASSSPVLNTEAFF. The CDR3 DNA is TGTGCCAGCAGTTCGCCCGTTTTGAACACTGAAGCTTTCTTT.

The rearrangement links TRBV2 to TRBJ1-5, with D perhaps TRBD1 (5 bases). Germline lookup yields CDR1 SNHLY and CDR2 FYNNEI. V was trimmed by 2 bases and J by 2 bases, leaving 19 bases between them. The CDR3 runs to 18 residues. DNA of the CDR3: TGTGCCAGCAGTGAAATTCGTGTGGGGCGATTCCGCAATCAGCCCCAGCATTTT. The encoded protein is CASSEIRVGRFRNQPQHF.

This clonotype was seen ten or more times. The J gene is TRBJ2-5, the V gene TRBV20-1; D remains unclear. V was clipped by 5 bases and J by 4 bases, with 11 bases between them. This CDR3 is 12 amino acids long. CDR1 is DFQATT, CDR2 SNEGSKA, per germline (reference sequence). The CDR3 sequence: CSAVDWRETQYF. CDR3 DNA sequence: TGCAGTGCTGTCGACTGGAGAGAGACCCAGTACTTC.

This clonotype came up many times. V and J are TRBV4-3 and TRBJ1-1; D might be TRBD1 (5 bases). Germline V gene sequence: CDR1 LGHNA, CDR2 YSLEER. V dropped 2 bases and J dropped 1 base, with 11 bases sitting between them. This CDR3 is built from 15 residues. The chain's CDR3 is CASSQSDSANTEAFF. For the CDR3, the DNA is TGCGCCAGCAGCCAAAGCGACAGCGCGAACACTGAAGCTTTCTTT.

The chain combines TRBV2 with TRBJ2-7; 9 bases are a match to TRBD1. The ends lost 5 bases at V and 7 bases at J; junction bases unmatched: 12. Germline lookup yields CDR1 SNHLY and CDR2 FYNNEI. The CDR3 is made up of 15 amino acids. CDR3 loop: CASSYTDRGRREQYF. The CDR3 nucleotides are TGTGCCAGCAGTTACACCGACAGGGGGAGAAGGGAGCAGTACTTC.

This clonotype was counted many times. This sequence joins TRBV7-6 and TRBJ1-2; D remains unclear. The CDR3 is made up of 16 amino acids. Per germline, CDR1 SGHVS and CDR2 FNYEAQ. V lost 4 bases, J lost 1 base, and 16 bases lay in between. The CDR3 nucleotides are TGTGCCAGCAGCTCAACACCGCGACACAGTAACTATGGCTACACCTTC. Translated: CASSSTPRHSNYGYTF.

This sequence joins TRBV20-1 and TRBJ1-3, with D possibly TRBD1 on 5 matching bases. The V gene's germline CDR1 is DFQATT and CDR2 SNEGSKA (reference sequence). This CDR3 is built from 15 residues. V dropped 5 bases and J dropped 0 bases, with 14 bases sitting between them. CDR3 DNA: TGCAGTGCTCCCCAGGGCGTGGGCTCTGGAAACACCATATATTTT. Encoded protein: CSAPQGVGSGNTIYF.

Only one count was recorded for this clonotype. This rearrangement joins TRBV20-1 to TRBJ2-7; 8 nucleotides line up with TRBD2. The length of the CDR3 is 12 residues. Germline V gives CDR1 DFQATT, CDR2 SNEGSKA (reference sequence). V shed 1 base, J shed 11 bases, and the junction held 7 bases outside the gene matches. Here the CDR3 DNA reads TGCAGTGCTAGAGTCTTAGCGGGGCTCGAGTACTTC. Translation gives CSARVLAGLEYF.

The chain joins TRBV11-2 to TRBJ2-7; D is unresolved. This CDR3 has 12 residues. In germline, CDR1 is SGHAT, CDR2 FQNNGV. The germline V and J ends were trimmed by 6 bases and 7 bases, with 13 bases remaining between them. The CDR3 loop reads CASRPNLREQYF. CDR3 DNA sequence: TGTGCCAGCAGACCCAATCTCCGGGAGCAGTACTTC.

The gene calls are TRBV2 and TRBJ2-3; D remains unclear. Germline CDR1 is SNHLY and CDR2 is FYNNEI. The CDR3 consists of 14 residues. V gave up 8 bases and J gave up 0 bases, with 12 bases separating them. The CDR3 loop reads CASGWQASTDTQYF. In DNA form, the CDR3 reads TGTGCCAGCGGATGGCAGGCTAGCACAGATACGCAGTATTTT. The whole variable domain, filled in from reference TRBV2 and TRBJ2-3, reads EPEVTQTPSHQVTQMGQEVILRCVPISNHLYFYWYRQILGQKVEFLVSFYNNEISEKSEIFDDQFSVERPDGSNFTLKIRSTKLEDSAMYFCASGWQASTDTQYFGPGTRLTVL.

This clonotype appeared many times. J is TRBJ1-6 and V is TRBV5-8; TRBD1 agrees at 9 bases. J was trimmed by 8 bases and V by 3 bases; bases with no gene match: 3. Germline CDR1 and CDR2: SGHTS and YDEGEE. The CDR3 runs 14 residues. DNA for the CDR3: TGTGCCAGCAGCTCACAGGGGGCGGATTCACCCCTCCACTTT. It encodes CASSSQGADSPLHF.

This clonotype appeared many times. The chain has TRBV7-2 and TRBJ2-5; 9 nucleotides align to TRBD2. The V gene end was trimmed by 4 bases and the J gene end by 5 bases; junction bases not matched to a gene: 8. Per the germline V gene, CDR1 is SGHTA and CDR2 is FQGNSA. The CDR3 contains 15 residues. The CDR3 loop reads CASSSVAGVGETQYF. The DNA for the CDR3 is TGTGCCAGCAGCTCGGTAGCGGGAGTAGGGGAGACCCAGTACTTC.

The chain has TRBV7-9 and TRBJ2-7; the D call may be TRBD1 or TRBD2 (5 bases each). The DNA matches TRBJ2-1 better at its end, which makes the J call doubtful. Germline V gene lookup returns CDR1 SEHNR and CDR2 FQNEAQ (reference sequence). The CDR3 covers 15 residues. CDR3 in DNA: TGTGCCAGCAGCCATCGGGGCAGGAACTACAATGAGCAGTTCTTC. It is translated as CASSHRGRNYNEQFF.

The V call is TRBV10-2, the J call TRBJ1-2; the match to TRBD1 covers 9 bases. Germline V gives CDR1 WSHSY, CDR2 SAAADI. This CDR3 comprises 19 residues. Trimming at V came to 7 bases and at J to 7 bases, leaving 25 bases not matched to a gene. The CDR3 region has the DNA TGCGCCAGCAAGAGCAGTGCTAGGGACAGGGAAGGGAGCTCTAGTGGCTACACCTTC. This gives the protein CASKSSARDREGSSSGYTF.

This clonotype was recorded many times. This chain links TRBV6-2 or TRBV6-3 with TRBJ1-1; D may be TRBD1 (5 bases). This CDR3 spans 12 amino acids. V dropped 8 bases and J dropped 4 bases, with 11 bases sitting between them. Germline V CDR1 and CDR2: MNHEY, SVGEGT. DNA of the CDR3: TGTGCCAGCCGGCCAGGGCCCACTGAAGCTTTCTTT. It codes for CASRPGPTEAFF.